Listed below are T cell receptor beta chains from one sample, sequenced in a study of blood T cell repertoires in COVID-19. Data came from immunoSEQ multiplex PCR; TCRdb stores just in-frame clones and leaves some out. The sample gives 200,000 to 250,000 clones, about 81% of which show up once; approximately 5.6% is in the top ten. Material for sequencing was peripheral blood. The receptors here all came from a woman aged 70-85 years with COVID-19, enrolled during active disease. The CDR3 runs from the conserved cysteine through the conserved F or W. The D gene is left open where the match is weak. Expanded clones get a size class; other rows say once, few or many, or leave the size out.

v_gene	abundance	j_gene	d_gene	CDR3nt	CDR3aa
TRBV28	.	TRBJ1-2	.	TGTGCCAGCAGTTTAGGGCCGGGAACCTCCTATGGCTACACCTTC	CASSLGPGTSYGYTF
TRBV11-2	once	TRBJ1-2	.	TGTGCCAGCAGCTTAGCCGAGAACTATGGCTACACCTTC	CASSLAENYGYTF
TRBV18	.	TRBJ2-3	.	TGTGCCAGCTCAACTACTGGGGCCACAGATACGCAGTATTTT	CASSTTGATDTQYF
TRBV24-1	.	TRBJ1-1	TRBD1	TGTGCCACCAGTGATCCCAAAACAGGGGTAGGGGCTTTCTTT	CATSDPKTGVGAFF
TRBV7-2	once	TRBJ2-3	.	TGTGCCAGCAGCTTAGTGCGGGTCAGCACAGATACGCAGTATTTT	CASSLVRVSTDTQYF
TRBV9	.	TRBJ2-1	TRBD1	TGTGCCAGCAGCGTAGCAGGGGGTGATTTTAATGAGCAGTTCTTC	CASSVAGGDFNEQFF
TRBV5-5	few	TRBJ1-2	.	TGTGCCAGCAGCTTGGCCCAGAACTATGGCTACACCTTC	CASSLAQNYGYTF
TRBV18	.	TRBJ1-5	TRBD1	TGTGCCAGCTCCCCCGGACAGGGAAGACAGCCCCAGCATTTT	CASSPGQGRQPQHF
TRBV5-5	few	TRBJ2-7	.	TGTGCCAGCAGCCACCTACCTCCTCGGGAAACCGAGCAGTACTTC	CASSHLPPRETEQYF
TRBV29-1	many	TRBJ2-5	.	TGCAGCGTTGAAGAGGGCGGGGAGACCCAGTACTTC	CSVEEGGETQYF
TRBV7-3	once	TRBJ2-2	.	TGTGCCAGCAGCTTGCACAGGAACACCGGGGAGCTGTTTTTT	CASSLHRNTGELFF
TRBV18	.	TRBJ2-2	TRBD1	TGTGCCAGCGGGGGACAGGGCCCAGGCCCCGGGGAGCTGTTTTTT	CASGGQGPGPGELFF
TRBV4-3	.	TRBJ2-7	TRBD2	TGCGCCAGCAGCCAAGCGCGACTAGCGGGGTGGCGGCAGTACTTC	CASSQARLAGWRQYF
TRBV11-3	.	TRBJ2-2	TRBD1	TGTGCCAGCAGCCCATTCATGGGACAGTCCACCGGGGAGCTGTTTTTT	CASSPFMGQSTGELFF
TRBV5-4	.	TRBJ1-2	.	TGTGCCAGCAGCACTAAAAGGACAGCGGATGAGAGTGGCTACACCTTC	CASSTKRTADESGYTF
TRBV10-3	.	TRBJ2-7	.	TGTGCCATCACCTATAACAGGGTTGCGGGCGAGCAGTACTTC	CAITYNRVAGEQYF
TRBV5-6	.	TRBJ1-1	TRBD1	TGTGCCAGCAGATCAACAGGGGGGTCCACTGAAGCTTTCTTT	CASRSTGGSTEAFF
TRBV19	few	TRBJ2-2	TRBD1	TGTGCCAGGCAGGGGGCGAACACCGGGGAGCTGTTTTTT	CARQGANTGELFF
TRBV6-5	.	TRBJ1-3	.	TGTGCCAGCTCATGGGGGGGCAGAGGAAACACCATATATTTT	CASSWGGRGNTIYF
TRBV20-1	.	TRBJ1-2	TRBD1	TGCAGGTTAACAGGGGAGTATGGCTACACCTTC	CRLTGEYGYTF
TRBV28	.	TRBJ1-1	.	TGTGCCAGCAGAACAGGTTCGGGTGGGATGAACACTGAAGCTTTCTTT	CASRTGSGGMNTEAFF
TRBV19	.	TRBJ2-5	TRBD2	TGTGCCAGTAGTATTAGTACTAGCGAGGAGACCCAGTACTTC	CASSISTSEETQYF
TRBV2	.	TRBJ2-1	TRBD1	TGTGCCAGCAGGCGACAGGGAGTCACCTACAATGAGCAGTTCTTC	CASRRQGVTYNEQFF
TRBV19	.	TRBJ1-1	TRBD1	TGTGCCAGTAGTACCCCTGGGACAGGGGGCTCTGGCACTGAAGCTTTCTTT	CASSTPGTGGSGTEAFF
TRBV19	once	TRBJ1-2	.	TGTGCCAGTACGCAGGGGACCCTTAACTATGGCTACACCTTC	CASTQGTLNYGYTF
TRBV7-9	.	TRBJ2-1	TRBD2	TGTGCCAGCAGCTTTCCTCTCGAGGGACGGCGGGAGTCTGAGCAGTTCTTC	CASSFPLEGRRESEQFF
TRBV4-3	.	TRBJ1-3	.	TGCGCCAGCAGCCCGACAGATGGAAACACCATATATTTT	CASSPTDGNTIYF
TRBV11-2	once	TRBJ1-1	.	TGTGCCAGCAGCTGGGGGCGCGGGAACACTGAAGCTTTCTTT	CASSWGRGNTEAFF
TRBV2	once	TRBJ2-7	.	TGTGCCAGCACTCGGGACATGAGCTCCTACGAGCAGTACTTC	CASTRDMSSYEQYF
TRBV7-3	.	TRBJ1-2	.	TGTGCCAGCAGCTTAGACGGGAACTATGGCTACACCTTC	CASSLDGNYGYTF
TRBV28	.	TRBJ2-7	.	TGTGCCAGCAGTGGAGCAGGGGCCCTGTCCTACGAGCAGTACTTC	CASSGAGALSYEQYF
TRBV24-1	.	TRBJ2-3	.	TGTGCCACCAGTGATTTGGGGCAGGGCACAGATACGCAGTATTTT	CATSDLGQGTDTQYF
TRBV7-9	.	TRBJ2-7	.	TGTGCCAGCAGCTCTCAGGTCCCCTACGAGCAGTACTTC	CASSSQVPYEQYF
TRBV2	.	TRBJ2-2	.	TGTGCCAGCAGTATGCAGGGTAGGACCGGGGAGCTGTTTTTT	CASSMQGRTGELFF
TRBV7-2	.	TRBJ1-2	.	TGTGCCAGCAGCCCGACAGTATATGGCTACACCTTC	CASSPTVYGYTF
TRBV2	once	TRBJ1-1	TRBD1	TGTGCCAGCAGGGACAGGGTGAACACTGAAGCTTTCTTT	CASRDRVNTEAFF
TRBV30	.	TRBJ1-2	TRBD1	TGTGCCTGGAGACAGGGGGCTTGGGGCTACACCTTC	CAWRQGAWGYTF
TRBV6-6	.	TRBJ2-5	.	TGTGCCAGCAGATCCTCAGGGGTCCAAGAGACCCAGTACTTC	CASRSSGVQETQYF
TRBV7-2	.	TRBJ2-3	.	TGTGCCAGCAGCTTAGTGGCAACCCCCCTTTACACAGATACGCAGTATTTT	CASSLVATPLYTDTQYF
TRBV7-9	.	TRBJ2-7	.	TGTGCCAGCAGCTTTTTCAGGGGTTACGAGCAGTACTTC	CASSFFRGYEQYF
TRBV9	.	TRBJ2-1	TRBD2	TGTGCCAGCAGCCCAGAGAGGACTAGCGGGAGGGCATCCTACAATGAGCAGTTCTTC	CASSPERTSGRASYNEQFF
TRBV6-5	once	TRBJ1-5	.	TGTGCCAGCACCCTGGACAGCCTCAATCAGCCCCAGCATTTT	CASTLDSLNQPQHF
TRBV19	.	TRBJ2-7	.	TGTGCCAGTAGTAGGCTAGCGCAACCCCCGGGCTCCTACGAGCAGTACTTC	CASSRLAQPPGSYEQYF
TRBV10-3	.	TRBJ1-2	.	TGTGCCATCAGTGAGTCGACTCCAGGGAAAGGTGGCTACACCTTC	CAISESTPGKGGYTF
TRBV27	.	TRBJ2-3	TRBD2	TGTGCCAGCAGTCCCCCCGGGAGGACTAGCGGGGGGCCAGATACGCAGTATTTT	CASSPPGRTSGGPDTQYF
TRBV28	.	TRBJ1-1	TRBD1	TGTGCCAGCAGTTTCTACAGGGGAGGCACTGAAGCTTTCTTT	CASSFYRGGTEAFF